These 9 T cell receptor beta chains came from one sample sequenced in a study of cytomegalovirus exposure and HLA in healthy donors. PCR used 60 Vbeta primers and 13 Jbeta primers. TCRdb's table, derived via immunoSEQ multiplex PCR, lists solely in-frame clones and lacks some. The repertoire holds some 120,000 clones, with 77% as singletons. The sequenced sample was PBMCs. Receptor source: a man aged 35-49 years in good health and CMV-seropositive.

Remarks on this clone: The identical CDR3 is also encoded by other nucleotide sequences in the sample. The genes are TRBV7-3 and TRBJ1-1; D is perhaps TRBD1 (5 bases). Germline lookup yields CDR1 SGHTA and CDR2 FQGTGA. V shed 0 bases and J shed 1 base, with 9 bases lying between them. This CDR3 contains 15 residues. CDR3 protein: CASSLTAGGNTEAFF. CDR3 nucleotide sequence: TGTGCCAGCAGCTTAACAGCCGGGGGGAACACTGAAGCTTTCTTT.

The CDR3 DNA reads as TGTGCCAGCAGCTATACAACCGGGGGCACAGATACGCAGTATTTT. Translated: CASSYTTGGTDTQYF. The chain uses TRBV7-3 and TRBJ2-3, with a possible D match to TRBD2 (5 bases). The CDR3 covers 15 residues. Germline V CDR1 and CDR2: SGHTA, FQGTGA. V was clipped by 4 bases and J by 1 base, with 12 bases between them.

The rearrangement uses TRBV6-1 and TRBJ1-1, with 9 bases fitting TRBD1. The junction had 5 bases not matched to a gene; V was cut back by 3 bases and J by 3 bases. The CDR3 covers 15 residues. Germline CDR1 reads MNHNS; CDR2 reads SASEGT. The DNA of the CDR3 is TGTGCCAGCAGTGAGAGGGGACAGGGTTACACTGAAGCTTTCTTT. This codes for CASSERGQGYTEAFF.

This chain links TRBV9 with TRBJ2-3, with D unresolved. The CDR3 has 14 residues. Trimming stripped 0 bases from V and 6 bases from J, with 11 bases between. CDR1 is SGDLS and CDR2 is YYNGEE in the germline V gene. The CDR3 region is CASSVVGGQDTQYF. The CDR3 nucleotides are TGTGCCAGCAGCGTAGTCGGTGGGCAGGATACGCAGTATTTT.

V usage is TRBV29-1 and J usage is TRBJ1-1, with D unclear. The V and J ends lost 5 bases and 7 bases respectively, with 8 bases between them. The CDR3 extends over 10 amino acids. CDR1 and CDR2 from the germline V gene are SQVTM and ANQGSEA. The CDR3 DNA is TGCAGCGTTAGTGTCGGTGAAGCTTTCTTT. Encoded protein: CSVSVGEAFF. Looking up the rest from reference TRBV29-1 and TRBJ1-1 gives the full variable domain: SAVISQKPSRDICQRGTSLTIQCQVDSQVTMMFWYRQQPGQSLTLIATANQGSEATYESGFVIDKFPISRPNLTFSTLTVSNMSPEDSSIYLCSVSVGEAFFGQGTRLTVV.

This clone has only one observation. The CDR3 spells CASRASSSYEQYF. DNA for the CDR3: TGTGCCAGCAGGGCCTCTAGCTCCTACGAGCAGTACTTC. V usage is TRBV6-5 and J usage is TRBJ2-7, with D hard to call. Germline values: CDR1 MNHEY, CDR2 SVGAGI. CDR3 length: 13 amino acids. Deletions cut 6 bases from V and 0 bases from J, with 9 bases between.

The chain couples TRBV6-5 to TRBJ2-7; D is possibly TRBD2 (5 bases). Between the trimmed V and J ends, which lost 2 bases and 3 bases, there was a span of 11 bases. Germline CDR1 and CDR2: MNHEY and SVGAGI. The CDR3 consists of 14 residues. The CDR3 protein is CASSYRDGLYEQYF. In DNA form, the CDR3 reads TGTGCCAGCAGTTACCGAGACGGACTCTACGAGCAGTACTTC.

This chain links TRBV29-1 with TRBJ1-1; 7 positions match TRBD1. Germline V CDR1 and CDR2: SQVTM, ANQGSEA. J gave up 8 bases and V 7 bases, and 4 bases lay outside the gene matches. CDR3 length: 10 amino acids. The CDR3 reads CSAMTGEAFF. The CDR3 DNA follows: TGCAGCGCCATGACAGGGGAAGCTTTCTTT.

The CDR3 nucleotides are TGCAGCGTTGAAGCGGTAAGAGAAACTAACTATGGCTACACCTTC. Its protein is CSVEAVRETNYGYTF. V gene TRBV29-1 combines with J gene TRBJ1-2; no clear D. V was pared by 1 base and J by 0 bases, with 12 bases between. The length of the CDR3 is 15 residues. Per germline, CDR1 SQVTM and CDR2 ANQGSEA.